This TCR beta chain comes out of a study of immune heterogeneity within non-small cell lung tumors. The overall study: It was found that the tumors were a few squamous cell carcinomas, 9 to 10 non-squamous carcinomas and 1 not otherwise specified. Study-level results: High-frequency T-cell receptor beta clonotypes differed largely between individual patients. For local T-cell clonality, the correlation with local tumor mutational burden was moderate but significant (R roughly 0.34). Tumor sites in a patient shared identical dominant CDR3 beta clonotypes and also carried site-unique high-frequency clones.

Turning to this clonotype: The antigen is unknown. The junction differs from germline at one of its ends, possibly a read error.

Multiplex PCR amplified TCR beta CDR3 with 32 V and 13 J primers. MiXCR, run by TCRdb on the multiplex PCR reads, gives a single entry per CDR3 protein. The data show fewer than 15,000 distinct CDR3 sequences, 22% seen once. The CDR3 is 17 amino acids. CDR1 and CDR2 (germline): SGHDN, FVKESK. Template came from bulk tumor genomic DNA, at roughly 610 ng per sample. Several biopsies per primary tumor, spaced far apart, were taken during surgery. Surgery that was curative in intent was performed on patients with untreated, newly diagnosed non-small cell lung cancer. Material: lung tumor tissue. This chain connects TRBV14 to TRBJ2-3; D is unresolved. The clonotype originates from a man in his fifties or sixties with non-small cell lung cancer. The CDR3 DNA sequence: TGTGCCGGCAGCCAAGACCCCGGACGGTCTAGCACAGATACGCAGTATTTT. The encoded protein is CAGSQDPGRSSTDTQYF.